These 18 T cell receptor beta chains came from one sample sequenced in a study of blood T cell repertoires in COVID-19. The repertoire was sequenced with immunoSEQ multiplex PCR; TCRdb's copy has only in-frame clones and lacks some. The sample contains around 170,000 clones, about 88% of which appear only once. The specimen was peripheral blood. The source of these receptors is a man aged 18-30 years who had recovered from COVID-19.

Comment on this clone: The same CDR3 arises from other DNA sequences in this sample as well. This chain connects TRBV4-3 to TRBJ1-6, with no clear D. This CDR3 contains 16 residues. Looked up from germline, CDR1 is LGHNA and CDR2 is YSLEER. With 6 bases removed from V and 7 bases from J, the gap between germline ends came to 19 bases. Here the CDR3 DNA reads TGCGCCAGCAGTCAGGCGGACTTCAGTTGGAATTCACCCCTCCACTTT. Protein: CASSQADFSWNSPLHF.

The V gene is TRBV19, the J gene TRBJ2-1; 8 bases map to TRBD2. The trim removed 0 bases at V and 3 bases at J, leaving 4 bases unmatched. Germline V lookup: CDR1 LNHDA, CDR2 SQIVND (reference sequence). The CDR3 spans 16 residues. The chain's CDR3 is CASSIDVAGGYNEQFF. Here the CDR3 DNA reads TGTGCCAGTAGTATAGATGTGGCGGGGGGCTACAATGAGCAGTTCTTC.

In its sample, this clone was seen once. The V and J genes are TRBV4-1 and TRBJ2-5; 8 positions agree with TRBD2. Germline V lookup: CDR1 MGHRA, CDR2 YSYEKL. The CDR3 is 14 amino acids. The V segment lost 3 bases and the J segment 7 bases; nucleotides outside the gene matches: 7. Here the CDR3 DNA reads TGCGCCAGCAGCCAGGTGCGCGGGGGGTGGACCCAGTACTTC. Translation gives CASSQVRGGWTQYF.

This clone was detected only a few times. CDR3 protein: CASSAGSEAFF. The CDR3 DNA reads TGTGCCAGCAGTGCGGGGTCTGAAGCTTTCTTT. J is TRBJ1-1 and V is TRBV25-1, with unresolved D. CDR1 and CDR2 from the germline V gene are MGHDK and SYGVNS. V gave up 4 bases and J gave up 6 bases, with 6 bases separating them. CDR3 size: 11 residues.

The chain is built from TRBV30 and TRBJ1-3, with D possibly being TRBD1 (6 bases). Germline V gene lookup returns CDR1 GTSNPN and CDR2 SVGIG (reference sequence). Trimming took off 6 bases at V and 1 base at J, with 19 bases between the two ends. This CDR3 contains 16 residues. This CDR3 is CACFYPDRRSGNTIYF. The CDR3 DNA is TGTGCCTGTTTTTACCCAGACAGGAGATCTGGAAACACCATATATTTT.

The chain recombines TRBV7-8 with TRBJ1-6; the match to TRBD1 covers 11 bases. Trimming cost V 3 bases and J 9 bases; bases outside gene matches: 4. Germline loops: CDR1 SGHVS, CDR2 FQNEAQ. This CDR3 has 15 residues. CDR3 in DNA: TGTGCCAGCAGCTTTCTGGACAGGGGGCGTTCACCCCTCCACTTT. Translation: CASSFLDRGRSPLHF.

For the CDR3, the DNA is TGTGCCAGTAGTAGGGGGCAGGGAGTTGGCTACACCTTC. It specifies CASSRGQGVGYTF. The chain joins TRBV19 to TRBJ1-2; tentative D call: TRBD1 (6 bases). The germline gives CDR1 LNHDA, CDR2 SQIVND (reference sequence). The CDR3 loop spans 13 amino acids. The V and J ends lost 4 bases and 7 bases respectively, with 13 bases between them.

This sequence joins TRBV28 and TRBJ2-2; 7 positions agree with TRBD1. Germline V lookup: CDR1 MDHEN, CDR2 SYDVKM. The CDR3 consists of 15 residues. V was pared by 3 bases and J by 5 bases, with 6 bases of the junction left unmatched. CDR3 amino acids: CASSFPGQRTGELFF. CDR3 DNA: TGTGCCAGCAGTTTTCCGGGACAGCGGACCGGGGAGCTGTTTTTT.

The chain is built from TRBV6-2 or TRBV6-3 and TRBJ2-6; 10 bases agree with TRBD2. Germline V gene lookup returns CDR1 MNHEY and CDR2 SVGEGT. The CDR3 spans 17 residues. Germline trimming cut 6 bases from V and 0 bases from J; bases unmatched to any gene: 5. The CDR3 reads CASSPLAGASGANVLTF. For the CDR3, the DNA is TGTGCCAGCAGCCCTCTAGCGGGAGCCTCTGGGGCCAACGTCCTGACTTTC.

This chain uses TRBV3-1 (or the pseudogene TRBV3-2) with TRBJ2-2, with TRBD1 identical over 7 bases. V gave up 6 bases and J gave up 0 bases; unmatched junction bases: 7. The germline CDR1 and CDR2 sequences are LGHDT and YNNKEL (reference sequence). The length of the CDR3 is 16 residues. DNA for the CDR3: TGTGCCAGCAGACCCGACGACAGGGCGAACACCGGGGAGCTGTTTTTT. Protein: CASRPDDRANTGELFF.

This chain connects TRBV6-4 to TRBJ1-6; maybe TRBD1 (6 bases). V lost 1 base and J lost 7, with 14 bases in between. Germline CDR1 is MRHNA and CDR2 is SNTAGT. CDR3 length: 16 amino acids. The CDR3 sequence is CASSDYLGQSNSPLHF. The CDR3 DNA follows: TGTGCCAGCAGTGACTACCTAGGACAGTCCAATTCACCCCTCCACTTT.

This sequence joins TRBV5-1 and TRBJ2-2; maybe TRBD1 (6 bases). Germline CDR1 reads SGHRS; CDR2 reads YFSETQ. This CDR3 has 14 residues. V was shortened by 7 bases and J by 0 bases, with 10 bases between the two germline ends. The CDR3 sequence: CASGTGPNTGELFF. CDR3 nucleotide sequence: TGCGCCAGCGGAACAGGGCCGAACACCGGGGAGCTGTTTTTT.

The chain joins TRBV5-1 to TRBJ2-6; D may be TRBD1 (7 bases). CDR1 and CDR2 from the germline V gene are SGHRS and YFSETQ. Between the trimmed V and J ends, which lost 0 bases and 1 base, there was a span of 14 bases. The CDR3 runs to 18 residues. CDR3 in amino acids: CASSLAGQGGSGANVLTF. The CDR3, as DNA: TGCGCCAGCAGCTTGGCGGGGCAGGGGGGATCTGGGGCCAACGTCCTGACTTTC.

The rearrangement uses TRBV28 and TRBJ1-1; tentative D call: TRBD1 (5 bases). V gave up 6 bases and J gave up 3 bases, with 17 bases separating them. CDR3 length: 15 amino acids. The germline CDR1 and CDR2 sequences are MDHEN and SYDVKM. CDR3 nucleotide sequence: TGTGCCAGCAGGCCCACAGGATATCCCCACACTGAAGCTTTCTTT. Protein product: CASRPTGYPHTEAFF.

The rearrangement links TRBV19 to TRBJ2-1; D call uncertain. CDR3 size: 11 residues. Germline V gives CDR1 LNHDA, CDR2 SQIVND (reference sequence). V was shortened by 3 bases and J by 10 bases, with 7 bases between the two germline ends. The CDR3 nucleotides are TGTGCCAGTAGTATCCAATCCGAGCAGTTCTTC. It translates to CASSIQSEQFF. Full variable domain (outside the CDR3, taken from reference TRBV19 and TRBJ2-1): DGGITQSPKYLFRKEGQNVTLSCEQNLNHDAMYWYRQDPGQGLRLIYYSQIVNDFQKGDIAEGYSVSREKKESFPLTVTSAQKNPTAFYLCASSIQSEQFFGPGTRLTVL.

The V gene is TRBV2, the J gene TRBJ1-2; no reliable D call. Germline assignment: CDR1 SNHLY and CDR2 FYNNEI. Trimming shortened V by 8 bases and J by 8 bases, and 18 bases separated the two germline ends. The CDR3 runs 13 residues. The CDR3 sequence: CASLAEEVKGYTF. The DNA of the CDR3 is TGTGCCAGCTTGGCGGAGGAGGTGAAAGGCTACACCTTC.

The chain is built from TRBV28 and TRBJ1-1; D may be TRBD1 (6 bases). The CDR3 runs 14 residues. CDR1 is MDHEN, CDR2 SYDVKM, per germline. With 6 bases removed from V and 3 bases from J, the gap between germline ends came to 14 bases. CDR3 protein: CASRGTGRDTEAFF. The CDR3 bases are TGTGCCAGCAGAGGAACAGGGCGAGACACTGAAGCTTTCTTT. The whole variable domain, remainder taken from reference TRBV28 and TRBJ1-1, is DVKVTQSSRYLVKRTGEKVFLECVQDMDHENMFWYRQDPGLGLRLIYFSYDVKMKEKGDIPEGYSVSREKKERFSLILESASTNQTSMYLCASRGTGRDTEAFFGQGTRLTVV.

V usage is TRBV9 and J usage is TRBJ1-2, with 10 bases that match TRBD1. J gave up 4 bases and V 4 bases, and 10 bases lay outside the gene matches. In germline, CDR1 is SGDLS, CDR2 YYNGEE. CDR3 size: 16 residues. CDR3 region: CASSFGTGAESYGYTF. The CDR3 DNA reads as TGTGCCAGCAGCTTCGGGACAGGGGCTGAGAGCTATGGCTACACCTTC.